This T cell receptor (beta chain) is from a study of monozygotic twins with inflammatory bowel disease. Points on this clonotype: The target antigen is unknown.

Broader study findings: There was no support for any single strong signal or clonotype associated with IBD.

In germline, CDR1 is SGHTA, CDR2 FQGTGA. The CDR3 runs 13 residues. The unique tags termed UMIs, each holding a 6-nucleotide sample barcode, were added by means of template switching. Following a re-call of the 5' RACE reads, TCRdb has one entry per CDR3 protein and lacks DNA. In all, the sample yields 400,000 to 500,000 distinct CDR3 sequences. The sequence derives from a human donor with ulcerative colitis or Crohn's disease, or a healthy co-twin of an affected twin (not recorded which). The V gene is TRBV7-3, the J gene TRBJ2-3. Input material: blood. The CDR3 is CASSTTVTDTQYF.